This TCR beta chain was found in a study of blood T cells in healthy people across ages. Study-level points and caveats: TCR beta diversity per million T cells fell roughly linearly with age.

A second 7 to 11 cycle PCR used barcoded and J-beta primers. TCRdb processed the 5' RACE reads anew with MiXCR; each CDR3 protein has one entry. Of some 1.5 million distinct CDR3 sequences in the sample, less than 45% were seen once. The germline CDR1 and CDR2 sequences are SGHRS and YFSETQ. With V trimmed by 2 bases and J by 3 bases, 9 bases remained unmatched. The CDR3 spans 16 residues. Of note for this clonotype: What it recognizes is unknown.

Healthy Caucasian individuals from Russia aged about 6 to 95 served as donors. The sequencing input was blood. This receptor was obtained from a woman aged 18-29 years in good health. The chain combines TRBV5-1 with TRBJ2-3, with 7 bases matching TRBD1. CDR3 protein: CASSLSGTVQTDTQYF. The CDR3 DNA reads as TGCGCCAGCAGCTTATCCGGGACAGTTCAAACAGATACGCAGTATTTT.